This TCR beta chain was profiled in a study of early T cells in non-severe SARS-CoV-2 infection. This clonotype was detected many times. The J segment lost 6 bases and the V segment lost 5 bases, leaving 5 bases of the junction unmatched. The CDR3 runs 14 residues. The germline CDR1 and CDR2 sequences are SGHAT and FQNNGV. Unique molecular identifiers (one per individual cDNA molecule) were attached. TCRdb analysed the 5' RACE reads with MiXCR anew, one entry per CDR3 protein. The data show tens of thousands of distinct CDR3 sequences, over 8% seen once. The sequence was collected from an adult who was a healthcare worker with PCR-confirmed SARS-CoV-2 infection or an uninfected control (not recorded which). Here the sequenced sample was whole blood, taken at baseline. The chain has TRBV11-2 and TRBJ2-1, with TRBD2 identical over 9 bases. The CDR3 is CASSASGNRNEQFF. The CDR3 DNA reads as TGTGCCAGCAGCGCTAGCGGGAATCGCAATGAGCAGTTCTTC.